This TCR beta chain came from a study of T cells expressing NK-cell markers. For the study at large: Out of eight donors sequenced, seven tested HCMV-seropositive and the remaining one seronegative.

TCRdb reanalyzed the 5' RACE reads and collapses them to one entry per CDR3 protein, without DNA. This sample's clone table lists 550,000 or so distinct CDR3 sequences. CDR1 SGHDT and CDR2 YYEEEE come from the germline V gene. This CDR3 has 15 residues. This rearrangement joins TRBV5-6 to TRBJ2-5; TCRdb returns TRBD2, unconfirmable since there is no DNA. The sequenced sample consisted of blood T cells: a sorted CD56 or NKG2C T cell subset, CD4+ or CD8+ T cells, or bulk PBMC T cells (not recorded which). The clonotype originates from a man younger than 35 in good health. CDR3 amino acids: CASSLKLAGGETQYF.